Below, one TCR beta chain is given with its context. This entry is derived from a study of blood T cell repertoires in COVID-19. About the study: Researchers got acute and convalescent COVID-19 samples from the United States, Italy and Spain. PBMCs, B-cell-depleted T cells, or T cells provided the cDNA or gDNA that made up the material.

Germline lookup yields CDR1 SGHVT and CDR2 SQSDAQ. The junction had 14 bases not matched to a gene; V was cut back by 1 base and J by 8 bases. CDR3 length equals 17 residues. Here immunoSEQ multiplex PCR was the method, and the copy in TCRdb shows in-frame clones only, minus some. The data hold around 150,000 clones, with around 84% observed a single time. The sample was peripheral blood. This receptor was obtained from a man aged 65 to 79 with acute or convalescent COVID-19. This chain links TRBV7-4 with TRBJ2-1, with 7 bases aligning to TRBD2. CDR3 amino acids: CASSLDYAGVPYHEQFF. In nucleotides, the CDR3 is TGTGCCAGCAGCTTAGACTACGCGGGGGTCCCGTACCATGAGCAGTTCTTC.